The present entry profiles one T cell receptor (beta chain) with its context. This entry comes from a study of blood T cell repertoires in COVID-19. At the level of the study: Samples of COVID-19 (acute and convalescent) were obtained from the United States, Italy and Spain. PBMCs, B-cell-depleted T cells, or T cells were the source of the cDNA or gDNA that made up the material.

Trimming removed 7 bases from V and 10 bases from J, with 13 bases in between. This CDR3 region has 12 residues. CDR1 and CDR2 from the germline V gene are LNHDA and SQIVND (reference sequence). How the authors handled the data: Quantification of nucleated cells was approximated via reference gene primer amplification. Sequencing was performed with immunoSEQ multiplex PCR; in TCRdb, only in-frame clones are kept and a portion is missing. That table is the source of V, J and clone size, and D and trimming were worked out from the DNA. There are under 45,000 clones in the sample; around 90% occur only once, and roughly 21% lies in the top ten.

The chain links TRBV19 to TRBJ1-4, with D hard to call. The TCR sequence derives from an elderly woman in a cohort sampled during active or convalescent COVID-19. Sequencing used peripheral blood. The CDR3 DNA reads TGTGCCAGTACGGAATCAGCGGGAAAACTGTTTTTT. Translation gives CASTESAGKLFF.